What follows is one TCR beta chain and its context. Its antigen remains unknown. The data were obtained in a study of T cell responses to AZD1222 COVID-19 vaccine. General study points: Following two doses of AZD1222, Spike-specific TCR breadth and depth rose.

Assay used: immunoSEQ multiplex PCR; TCRdb lists only in-frame clones, some missing. The sample shows about 160,000 clones, 85% to 95% of them seen only once. Germline trimming cut 0 bases from V and 6 bases from J; bases unmatched to any gene: 13. The CDR3 sequence is 17 residues long. Germline V gene sequence: CDR1 SGHAT, CDR2 FQNNGV. J is TRBJ1-2 and V is TRBV11-2; 7 bases align to TRBD1. The material was peripheral blood, obtained on day 0 of AZD1222 vaccination. The TCR sequence derives from an adult in good health. Here the CDR3 reads CASSLDLRTGLTDGYTF. CDR3 coding DNA: TGTGCCAGCAGCTTAGACCTTCGGACAGGTCTCACGGATGGCTACACCTTC.